This T cell receptor beta chain was observed in a study of T cells in pancreatic ductal adenocarcinoma. Findings and limits, study-wide: No significant tumor-blood clonality difference; means were about 0.1 and 0.065. This surgical cohort overrepresents the minority presenting with early-stage disease.

Details on this clone: The antigen remains unidentified.

No neoadjuvant therapy was given to the selected pancreatic ductal adenocarcinoma patients before their surgery. Germline V gives CDR1 MNHEY, CDR2 SMNVEV (reference sequence). This CDR3 has 16 residues. The V end lost 5 bases, the J end lost 5 bases, and 22 bases lay between the germline ends. TCRdb keeps only in-frame clones here, not all; method: immunoSEQ multiplex PCR. The table has 85,000 to 120,000 clones, roughly 95% seen once; the top ten hold around 3.2%. The TCR was taken from a human donor with pancreatic ductal adenocarcinoma. Sequenced material: PBMCs. This chain links TRBV27 with TRBJ2-7, with a tentative D call TRBD1 (5 bases). The CDR3 coding sequence is TGTGCCAGCAGTCCGGACATCCACCCCTATAGTCACGAGCAGTACTTC. Protein sequence: CASSPDIHPYSHEQYF.